The sample holds many counts of the clone carrying this T cell receptor (beta chain). The sample belongs to a study of molecular identifiers for immune sequencing clone quantification. TCRdb reprocessed the PCR reads via MiXCR and lists one record per CDR3 protein. The sample includes tens of thousands of distinct CDR3 sequences, around 18% of them seen just once. This receptor was identified in a human donor in good health. Some libraries in this study had Jurkat cell RNA spiked in. The specimen was naive CD8+ T cells from blood, with Jurkat cell RNA spiked in. This sample's subset: FACS-sorted CD8+CD4-CCR7+CD45RA+ naive T cells.

In nucleotides, the CDR3 is TGTGCCAGCAGTGAAGAGACAGGGGGCAATGAGCAGTTCTTC. Its protein product is CASSEETGGNEQFF. V is TRBV2 and J is TRBJ2-1, with 9 bases identical to TRBD1. J gave up 6 bases and V 1 base, and 1 base lay outside the gene matches. CDR1 and CDR2 (germline): SNHLY, FYNNEI. This CDR3 has 14 amino acids. The full variable domain, completed using reference TRBV2 and TRBJ2-1, is EPEVTQTPSHQVTQMGQEVILRCVPISNHLYFYWYRQILGQKVEFLVSFYNNEISEKSEIFDDQFSVERPDGSNFTLKIRSTKLEDSAMYFCASSEETGGNEQFFGPGTRLTVL.